This T cell receptor beta chain is from a study of cytomegalovirus exposure and HLA in healthy donors. Across the study: Prior work identified around 120 million unique TCR beta sequences in some 180 million T cells.

This CDR3 contains 13 residues. The germline CDR1 and CDR2 sequences are SGHDT and YYEEEE. V was pared by 3 bases and J by 4 bases, with 3 bases of the junction left unmatched. About this clone: Its antigen remains unknown.

Study-wide findings and caveats: Altogether, 170 or so TCR beta chains were recorded as cytomegalovirus-associated. As was reported, the classifier diagnosed cytomegalovirus status with high specificity and sensitivity.

PCR was performed using 60 Vbeta and 13 Jbeta primers. The protocol was immunoSEQ multiplex PCR, while the TCRdb copy is restricted to in-frame clones and leaves out a portion. The sample consists of about 140,000 clones, approximately 9% of them appearing once. The material sequenced was PBMCs. The chain carries TRBV5-6 and TRBJ1-1; 7 bases match TRBD1. The origin of this receptor is a woman in her forties in good health and CMV-seropositive. As DNA, the CDR3 is TGTGCCAGCAGCTCCGACAGGGTCACTGAAGCTTTCTTT. Translated, it gives CASSSDRVTEAFF.